The T cell receptor (beta chain) described here comes from a study of control samples from healthy donors and cancer patients. Data came from immunoSEQ multiplex PCR; TCRdb stores just in-frame clones and leaves some out. The data show roughly 120,000 clones, with 75% to 90% seen just once and 15% to 20% held by the top ten. Trimming removed 2 bases at V and 2 bases at J, with 8 bases between. The germline gives CDR1 MRHNA, CDR2 SNTAGT. This CDR3 spans 14 amino acids. The sequenced sample consisted of blood. The source is a woman aged 45 to 65 in good health. The V gene is TRBV6-4, the J gene TRBJ2-3, with D maybe TRBD2 (5 bases). CDR3 DNA sequence: TGTGCCAGCAGTGACCACGGGAACACAGATACGCAGTATTTT. Its translation is CASSDHGNTDTQYF.